Below are 30 T cell receptor beta chains sequenced from a single sample in a study of Ad26.COV2.S vaccination and SARS-CoV-2 variants. Sequencing used immunoSEQ multiplex PCR; TCRdb keeps in-frame clones, though not all of them. The table records roughly 350,000 clones, roughly 90% of them present only once. The sample's treatment: some 20 received Ad26.COV2.S at low or high dose, single or two shots; about 5 received placebo; per-sample allocation not given. After the first vaccine or placebo injection, samples were drawn on day 63. The sample here was peripheral blood, taken in a trial of Ad26.COV2.S vaccine versus placebo. These receptors were taken from a person between 18 and 65 years old who received the Ad26.COV2.S COVID-19 vaccine or a placebo.

The chain couples TRBV5-5 to TRBJ2-4; D is undetermined. This CDR3 is built from 16 residues. Germline CDR1 reads SGHKS; CDR2 reads YYEKEE (reference sequence). Trimming shortened V by 2 bases and J by 0 bases, and 12 bases separated the two germline ends. This CDR3 is CASSFGQELAKNIQYF. CDR3 nucleotide sequence: TGTGCCAGCAGCTTCGGGCAGGAGCTAGCCAAAAACATTCAGTACTTC.

The rearrangement uses TRBV28 and TRBJ1-1; the D is unclear. This CDR3 is built from 15 residues. Germline values: CDR1 MDHEN, CDR2 SYDVKM. V was clipped by 5 bases and J by 7 bases, with 20 bases between them. CDR3 sequence: CASSIYSGGKGEAFF. Written as DNA, the CDR3 is TGTGCCAGCAGTATCTACAGTGGCGGTAAAGGTGAAGCTTTCTTT.

The chain is built from TRBV7-9 and TRBJ2-5; 8 positions match TRBD2. The CDR3 has 15 amino acids. J lost 3 bases, V lost 0 bases, and 3 bases had no gene match. Germline values: CDR1 SEHNR, CDR2 FQNEAQ (reference sequence). The CDR3 reads CASSLAGGGKETQYF. Here the CDR3 DNA reads TGTGCCAGCAGCTTAGCTGGCGGGGGGAAAGAGACCCAGTACTTC.

This clone appeared once. The rearrangement uses TRBV6-5 and TRBJ2-2; tentative D call: TRBD2 (6 bases). The ends were cut back, 7 bases at V and 6 bases at J, with 18 bases in the middle. CDR1 is MNHEY and CDR2 is SVGAGI in the germline V gene. The CDR3 is made up of 15 amino acids. For the CDR3, the DNA is TGTGCCAGCAACGGAGGGATCCGAAGGGCCGGGGAGCTGTTTTTT. Translation gives CASNGGIRRAGELFF.

The V and J genes are TRBV30 and TRBJ2-2; D is unresolved. CDR1 is GTSNPN, CDR2 SVGIG, per germline (reference sequence). V lost 2 bases, J lost 1 base, and 11 bases lay in between. The CDR3 sequence is 15 residues long. CDR3 DNA: TGTGCCTGGAGTAATCAGGATCTGAACACCGGGGAGCTGTTTTTT. It yields the protein CAWSNQDLNTGELFF. Full variable domain (rest looked up from reference TRBV30 and TRBJ2-2): SQTIHQWPATLVQPVGSPLSLECTVEGTSNPNLYWYRQAAGRGLQLLFYSVGIGQISSEVPQNLSASRPQDRQFILSSKKLLLSDSGFYLCAWSNQDLNTGELFFGEGSRLTVL.

This clone came up once. The chain links TRBV18 to TRBJ2-7; no firm D call. The CDR3 is made up of 14 amino acids. The V end was cut by 0 bases, the J end by 0 bases, with 6 bases between. Germline V gene lookup returns CDR1 KGHSH and CDR2 LQKENI. The CDR3 sequence is CASSPPYTSYEQYF. The CDR3 DNA reads TGTGCCAGCTCACCACCGTACACCTCCTACGAGCAGTACTTC.

The J gene is TRBJ1-5, the V gene TRBV2; the match to TRBD1 covers 8 bases. J was trimmed by 0 bases and V by 1 base; bases with no gene match: 11. Per the germline V gene, CDR1 is SNHLY and CDR2 is FYNNEI. CDR3 size: 19 residues. CDR3 loop: CASSEGTDRGFYSNQPQHF. CDR3 sequence (DNA): TGTGCCAGCAGTGAAGGAACCGACAGGGGATTCTATAGCAATCAGCCCCAGCATTTT.

The chain links TRBV5-1 to TRBJ1-1; 7 positions agree with TRBD1. The CDR3 runs to 15 residues. V lost 4 bases, J lost 3 bases, and 9 bases stayed unmatched. Germline CDR1 reads SGHRS; CDR2 reads YFSETQ. The CDR3, as DNA: TGCGCCAGCAGCGGAAGACAGGGTGGGGACACTGAAGCTTTCTTT. This sequence encodes CASSGRQGGDTEAFF.

The genes are TRBV5-1 and TRBJ1-2; D unresolved. This CDR3 contains 14 residues. Trimming took 5 bases from V and 4 from J, leaving 15 bases between them. Per the germline V gene, CDR1 is SGHRS and CDR2 is YFSETQ. This CDR3 is CASSFTTESYGYTF. The CDR3 region has the DNA TGCGCCAGCAGTTTTACGACGGAATCCTATGGCTACACCTTC.

This clone was counted a single time. This rearrangement joins TRBV5-1 to TRBJ2-1; 11 bases map to TRBD2. The CDR3 contains 15 residues. With V trimmed by 0 bases and J by 12 bases, 8 bases remained unmatched. Germline V gene lookup returns CDR1 SGHRS and CDR2 YFSETQ. CDR3 region: CASSLAEVAGGSQFF. The CDR3 DNA reads as TGCGCCAGCAGCTTGGCCGAGGTAGCGGGAGGGTCGCAGTTCTTC.

This chain joins TRBV28 and TRBJ2-2; TRBD1 matches at 11 bases. Germline assignment: CDR1 MDHEN and CDR2 SYDVKM. J lost 6 bases, V lost 11 bases, and 14 bases had no gene match. There are 16 residues in the CDR3. The CDR3 here is CACEDRGQGVSGELFF. CDR3 nucleotide sequence: TGTGCCTGCGAAGACCGGGGACAGGGGGTGTCCGGGGAGCTGTTTTTT. Full variable domain (remainder filled in from reference TRBV28 and TRBJ2-2): DVKVTQSSRYLVKRTGEKVFLECVQDMDHENMFWYRQDPGLGLRLIYFSYDVKMKEKGDIPEGYSVSREKKERFSLILESASTNQTSMYLCACEDRGQGVSGELFFGEGSRLTVL.

J is TRBJ2-3 and V is TRBV6-4, with 9 bases matching TRBD2. The J segment lost 4 bases and the V segment lost 4 bases, leaving 3 bases of the junction unmatched. The germline gives CDR1 MRHNA, CDR2 SNTAGT. The CDR3 sequence is 14 residues long. CDR3 bases: TGTGCCAGCAGTGTTAGCGGGGGCGCAGATACGCAGTATTTT. Its translation: CASSVSGGADTQYF.

The chain uses TRBV5-4 and TRBJ2-7; D is perhaps TRBD1 (7 bases). Germline V CDR1 and CDR2: SGHNT, YYREEE (reference sequence). Trimming stripped 4 bases from V and 0 bases from J, with 17 bases between. This CDR3 is built from 16 residues. DNA of the CDR3: TGTGCCAGCAGCCGAGGGGGCGGGAAGAGCTCCTACGAGCAGTACTTC. Translating gives CASSRGGGKSSYEQYF.

J is TRBJ1-1 and V is TRBV19; TRBD1 matches at 7 bases. This CDR3 spans 14 amino acids. V dropped 5 bases and J dropped 4; count of bases not matched to a gene: 7. The germline V gene has CDR1 LNHDA and CDR2 SQIVND (reference sequence). This chain's CDR3 is CASSAAQGITEAFF. CDR3 in DNA: TGTGCCAGTAGTGCGGCACAGGGGATCACTGAAGCTTTCTTT.

The chain uses TRBV5-4 and TRBJ2-3; D may be TRBD2 (5 bases). CDR3 length equals 15 residues. V lost 2 bases and J lost 0, with 10 bases in between. Germline V lookup: CDR1 SGHNT, CDR2 YYREEE (reference sequence). Written as DNA, the CDR3 is TGTGCCAGCAGCTTATCGGGGTTTAGCACAGATACGCAGTATTTT. It translates to CASSLSGFSTDTQYF.

The chain uses TRBV3-1 (or the pseudogene TRBV3-2) and TRBJ2-1; D unclear. Trimming took off 0 bases at V and 2 bases at J, with 8 bases between the two ends. The CDR3 loop spans 15 amino acids. CDR1 and CDR2 (germline): LGHDT, YNNKEL (reference sequence). The CDR3 DNA is TGTGCCAGCAGCCAAGATCCGAGGACCTACAATGAGCAGTTCTTC. This sequence encodes CASSQDPRTYNEQFF.

This clone appeared a few times. This chain uses TRBV7-9 with TRBJ2-7; 7 nucleotides match TRBD1. In germline, CDR1 is SEHNR, CDR2 FQNEAQ (reference sequence). The length of the CDR3 is 12 residues. Trimming at V came to 6 bases and at J to 3 bases, leaving 2 bases not matched to a gene. This CDR3 reads CASRGDSYEQYF. The CDR3 region has the DNA TGTGCCAGCAGAGGGGACAGCTACGAGCAGTACTTC. Drawing the rest from reference TRBV7-9 and TRBJ2-7, the complete variable domain is DTGVSQNPRHKITKRGQNVTFRCDPISEHNRLYWYRQTLGQGPEFLTYFQNEAQLEKSRLLSDRFSAERPKGSFSTLEIQRTEQGDSAMYLCASRGDSYEQYFGPGTRLTVT.

This clone was observed once. The rearrangement links TRBV24-1 to TRBJ1-6, with D possibly TRBD1 on 5 matching bases. Trimming removed 9 bases from V and 5 bases from J, with 16 bases in between. The CDR3 is 15 residues long. Looked up from germline, CDR1 is KGHDR and CDR2 is SFDVKD. CDR3 protein: CATLPGLQDNSPLHF. CDR3 sequence (DNA): TGTGCCACCTTACCAGGGCTCCAGGATAATTCACCCCTCCACTTT.

The V and J genes are TRBV15 and TRBJ2-7; 10 bases fit TRBD2. Trimming at V came to 5 bases and at J to 9 bases, leaving 13 bases not matched to a gene. The CDR3 is 15 amino acids. Germline lookup yields CDR1 LNHNV and CDR2 YYDKDF (reference sequence). The DNA for the CDR3 is TGTGCCACCAGCCCCGGGGCTAGCGGGGGTAAGGCGCAGTACTTC. It is translated as CATSPGASGGKAQYF.

This chain links TRBV4-1 with TRBJ2-7; 10 bases match TRBD2. CDR3 length equals 15 residues. V dropped 6 bases and J dropped 2; count of bases not matched to a gene: 7. The germline gives CDR1 MGHRA, CDR2 YSYEKL. This CDR3 is CASSLLAGETYEQYF. The DNA for the CDR3 is TGCGCCAGCAGTCTCCTAGCGGGGGAGACCTACGAGCAGTACTTC.

This CDR3 is CASSFPNVGGNTEAFF. CDR3 sequence (DNA): TGTGCCAGCAGCTTCCCCAACGTTGGTGGGAACACTGAAGCTTTCTTT. V gene TRBV7-8 combines with J gene TRBJ1-1; D ambiguous. The germline V and J ends were trimmed by 3 bases and 1 base, with 15 bases remaining between them. This CDR3 contains 16 residues. Germline lookup yields CDR1 SGHVS and CDR2 FQNEAQ.

V is TRBV6-5 and J is TRBJ2-7; D is tentatively TRBD1 or TRBD2 (6 bases each). V shed 0 bases and J shed 6 bases, with 12 bases lying between them. This CDR3 contains 14 residues. The germline V gene has CDR1 MNHEY and CDR2 SVGAGI. The CDR3 reads CASSYSGGAGEQYF. The CDR3 nucleotides read TGTGCCAGCAGTTACTCCGGGGGCGCGGGCGAGCAGTACTTC.

This clone appeared a single time. This chain uses TRBV2 with TRBJ2-3, with D maybe TRBD1 (6 bases). Germline CDR1 is SNHLY and CDR2 is FYNNEI. Trimming took 6 bases from V and 6 from J, leaving 16 bases between them. CDR3 length: 14 residues. CDR3 nucleotides: TGTGCCAGCAGCCTCACAGGGATGGGGGATACGCAGTATTTT. It encodes CASSLTGMGDTQYF.

The V and J genes are TRBV6-1 and TRBJ1-5, with D possibly TRBD1 on 5 matching bases. The CDR3 is 14 residues long. CDR1 MNHNS and CDR2 SASEGT come from the germline V gene. V was pared by 3 bases and J by 9 bases, with 15 bases between. In DNA form, the CDR3 reads TGTGCCAGCAGTGACAGGCAGGGAGATCGGCCCCAGCATTTT. Protein sequence: CASSDRQGDRPQHF.

This chain connects TRBV7-6 to TRBJ2-1, with 8 bases lining up with TRBD2. Germline trimming cut 5 bases from V and 8 bases from J; bases unmatched to any gene: 5. Germline V gene sequence: CDR1 SGHVS, CDR2 FNYEAQ. This CDR3 contains 13 residues. In DNA, the CDR3 is TGTGCCAGCAGCCTGGGACTAGTGGATGAGCAGTTCTTC. This gives the protein CASSLGLVDEQFF.

The chain links TRBV3-1 (or the pseudogene TRBV3-2) to TRBJ1-6; no reliable D call. The CDR3 length is 15 residues. V shed 0 bases and J shed 5 bases, with 8 bases lying between them. Germline V gene sequence: CDR1 LGHDT, CDR2 YNNKEL (reference sequence). The CDR3 DNA reads as TGTGCCAGCAGCCAAGATTTCGGGGATAATTCACCCCTCCACTTT. Its translation is CASSQDFGDNSPLHF.

Here the CDR3 reads CASSIQIGLSGNTIYF. CDR3 nucleotides: TGTGCCAGTAGTATCCAGATAGGTCTTTCTGGAAACACCATATATTTT. The V gene is TRBV19, the J gene TRBJ1-3, with D unresolved. The CDR3 is made up of 16 amino acids. Germline CDR1 is LNHDA and CDR2 is SQIVND (reference sequence). The V end lost 3 bases, the J end lost 1 base, and 13 bases lay between the germline ends.

The V gene is TRBV5-1, the J gene TRBJ2-2; 7 bases align to TRBD2. This CDR3 spans 16 amino acids. Trimming at V came to 4 bases and at J to 0 bases, leaving 6 bases not matched to a gene. Germline lookup yields CDR1 SGHRS and CDR2 YFSETQ. The DNA for the CDR3 is TGCGCCAGCAGCAGGGAGGGACTGGCGAACACCGGGGAGCTGTTTTTT. Encoded protein: CASSREGLANTGELFF.

V and J are TRBV19 and TRBJ2-2, with 8 bases fitting TRBD1. V lost 6 bases and J lost 4; bases outside the gene matches: 7. Germline CDR1 and CDR2: LNHDA and SQIVND (reference sequence). The CDR3 covers 15 residues. In DNA, the CDR3 is TGTGCCAGTAGGGCAGGGGGCGATGGCACCGGGGAGCTGTTTTTT. As protein: CASRAGGDGTGELFF.

This chain connects TRBV4-1 to TRBJ1-3; TRBD1 matches at 9 bases. The CDR3 totals 17 residues. The germline V gene has CDR1 MGHRA and CDR2 YSYEKL. V gave up 5 bases and J gave up 0 bases; unmatched junction bases: 8. CDR3 in DNA: TGCGCCAGCAGCGACGGGACAGGGTTAATCTCTGGAAACACCATATATTTT. The encoded protein is CASSDGTGLISGNTIYF.